The 27 T cell receptor beta chains in this list originate from one sample, sequenced in a study of T cells in Graves' hyperthyroidism and ophthalmopathy. The source material, RNA transcripts, was used to amplify TCR beta CDR3 regions. The TCR CDR3 was amplified in a first-round RT-PCR using the HTBI primer set. TCRdb recomputed calls from the multiplex PCR reads with MiXCR, one row per CDR3 protein. This table has about 640,000 distinct CDR3 sequences, less than 25% appearing once. Sequencing used blood. These TCRs come from a man younger than 40 with Graves' ophthalmopathy.

There are a few counts of this clonotype. The chain has TRBV20-1 and TRBJ1-5; D uncertain. The CDR3 has 13 residues. The ends were cut back, 4 bases at V and 5 bases at J, with 12 bases in the middle. Germline V gene sequence: CDR1 DFQATT, CDR2 SNEGSKA (reference sequence). CDR3 sequence: CSAKWGYDQPQHF. The CDR3 DNA reads as TGCAGTGCTAAATGGGGATACGATCAGCCCCAGCATTTT.

This clonotype was seen a few times. The chain uses TRBV6-2 or TRBV6-3 and TRBJ1-6; D uncertain. The CDR3 length is 14 residues. V dropped 0 bases and J dropped 7 bases, with 7 bases sitting between them. In germline, CDR1 is MNHEY, CDR2 SVGEGT. CDR3 in amino acids: CASSYSTANSPLHF. The CDR3 DNA sequence: TGTGCCAGCAGTTACTCGACCGCCAATTCACCCCTCCACTTT.

At least ten counts were recorded for this clonotype. This sequence joins TRBV11-2 and TRBJ2-1; TRBD1 matches at 12 bases. The CDR3 sequence is 15 residues long. The germline V gene encodes CDR1 SGHAT and CDR2 FQNNGV. The J segment lost 7 bases and the V segment lost 2 bases, leaving 3 bases of the junction unmatched. CDR3 residues: CASSLPGQGANEQFF. The DNA for the CDR3 is TGTGCCAGCAGCTTACCGGGACAGGGGGCGAATGAGCAGTTCTTC.

The V and J genes are TRBV2 and TRBJ2-1; the match to TRBD1 covers 9 bases. The V segment lost 6 bases and the J segment 9 bases; nucleotides outside the gene matches: 6. CDR3 length: 13 amino acids. Germline loops: CDR1 SNHLY, CDR2 FYNNEI. Here the CDR3 reads CASSVGQGGEQFF. CDR3 sequence (DNA): TGTGCCAGCAGCGTGGGACAGGGTGGTGAGCAGTTCTTC.

Worth noting for this clonotype: This may be a read error: a much more frequent sequence differs by one nucleotide. The chain employs TRBV28 and TRBJ2-5; D perhaps matches TRBD1 (5 bases). The CDR3 has 15 residues. CDR1 is MDHEN, CDR2 SYDVKM, per germline. Trimming took 5 bases from V and 6 from J, leaving 19 bases between them. The CDR3, as DNA: TGTGCCAGCAGTGGCTTCGGCAGGGCCCCTCAGACCCAGTACTTC. Encoded protein: CASSGFGRAPQTQYF.

V gene TRBV2 combines with J gene TRBJ2-5, with 14 nucleotides matching TRBD2. The CDR3 extends over 15 amino acids. The junction had 6 bases not matched to a gene; V was cut back by 6 bases and J by 6 bases. Germline V gene data show CDR1 as SNHLY and CDR2 as FYNNEI. The CDR3 sequence is CASRTGTSGSKTQYF. In nucleotides, the CDR3 is TGTGCCAGCAGAACCGGGACTAGCGGGAGTAAGACCCAGTACTTC.

This clonotype has ten or more counts. The chain uses TRBV7-3 and TRBJ2-3; D gene ambiguous. Germline CDR1 reads SGHTA; CDR2 reads FQGTGA. V was clipped by 1 base and J by 2 bases, with 10 bases between them. CDR3 length equals 15 residues. The CDR3 DNA is TGTGCCAGCAGCTTAAGTGTCGGAATCACAGATACGCAGTATTTT. It codes for CASSLSVGITDTQYF.

About this clonotype: The junction differs from germline at one of its ends, possibly a read error. V gene TRBV15 combines with J gene TRBJ2-4, with 8 bases matching TRBD1. The CDR3 length is 13 residues. Per germline, CDR1 LNHNV and CDR2 YYDKDF (reference sequence). CDR3 in amino acids: CAISSRGQNIQYF. Here the CDR3 DNA reads TGTGCCATCAGCAGCAGGGGGCAAAACATTCAGTACTTC.

This chain connects TRBV7-3 to TRBJ2-3, with TRBD2 identical over 8 bases. CDR3 length: 15 amino acids. The V segment lost 5 bases and the J segment 1 base; nucleotides outside the gene matches: 5. The germline V gene encodes CDR1 SGHTA and CDR2 FQGTGA. The CDR3 DNA is TGTGCCAGCAGCCGCCGGGAGGGCGGCACAGATACGCAGTATTTT. Translation gives CASSRREGGTDTQYF. Looking up the rest from reference TRBV7-3 and TRBJ2-3 gives the full variable domain: GAGVSQTPSNKVTEKGKYVELRCDPISGHTALYWYRQSLGQGPEFLIYFQGTGAADDSGLPNDRFFAVRPEGSVSTLKIQRTERGDSAVYLCASSRREGGTDTQYFGPGTRLTVL.

This clonotype has at least ten counts. The chain has TRBV3-1 and TRBJ1-4; perhaps TRBD1 as D (6 bases). The CDR3 loop spans 15 amino acids. CDR1 is LGHDT, CDR2 YNNKEL, per germline (reference sequence). V gave up 1 base and J gave up 5 bases, with 11 bases separating them. The CDR3 DNA follows: TGTGCCAGCAGCCAAGCCCGGCAGGGGAATGAAAAACTGTTTTTT. Its translation: CASSQARQGNEKLFF.

This clonotype was seen a few times. The junction and the germline gene differ at one end; a read error may be behind it. This chain joins TRBV20-1 and TRBJ1-1; 8 positions agree with TRBD1. CDR1 and CDR2 from the germline V gene are DFQATT and SNEGSKA (reference sequence). The CDR3 runs to 14 residues. DNA of the CDR3: TGCAGTGCTAGACCAGGGGGCGCGAACACTGAAGCTCTCTTT. This sequence encodes CSARPGGANTEALF.

This clonotype has just a few counts. The CDR3 region has the DNA TGCGCCAGCAGCTTGGCCGAAGTGGGCACCGGGGAGCTGTTTTTT. This sequence encodes CASSLAEVGTGELFF. The rearrangement uses TRBV5-1 and TRBJ2-2; the D is unclear. V was pared by 0 bases and J by 4 bases, with 10 bases between. Germline CDR1 is SGHRS and CDR2 is YFSETQ. CDR3 length: 15 residues.

The chain uses TRBV7-9 and TRBJ2-3, with D tentatively TRBD1 (6 bases). CDR1 is SEHNR and CDR2 is FQNEAQ in the germline V gene (reference sequence). This CDR3 is 12 amino acids long. The V and J ends lost 3 bases and 6 bases respectively, with 7 bases between them. The CDR3 DNA reads as TGTGCCAGCAGCTTCGGACAGGATACGCAGTATTTT. Amino acids: CASSFGQDTQYF.

This clonotype was recorded only once. DNA of the CDR3: TGCAGTGCTAGACAACAGGGGGCATTGTCACCCCTCCACTTT. It is translated as CSARQQGALSPLHF. This chain connects TRBV20-1 to TRBJ1-6; 9 positions agree with TRBD1. The CDR3 length is 14 residues. The J segment lost 10 bases and the V segment lost 2 bases, leaving 6 bases of the junction unmatched. Germline CDR1 reads DFQATT; CDR2 reads SNEGSKA (reference sequence).

This clonotype has just a few counts. This chain's CDR3 is CASSQGQAEAFF. CDR3 nucleotide sequence: TGTGCCAGCAGCCAGGGACAGGCTGAAGCTTTCTTT. The chain employs TRBV4-2 and TRBJ1-1; 8 bases are shared with TRBD1. The germline gives CDR1 LGHNA, CDR2 YNFKEQ. CDR3 size: 12 residues. The junction had 0 bases not matched to a gene; V was cut back by 3 bases and J by 6 bases.

This clonotype was recorded at least ten times. The rearrangement joins TRBV11-3 to TRBJ2-7; 7 bases align to TRBD1. Unmatched junction bases numbered 8, after V lost 4 bases and J lost 2 bases. Germline values: CDR1 SGHNT, CDR2 YENEEA. CDR3 length: 15 amino acids. In DNA form, the CDR3 reads TGTGCCAGCAGCTCGGGACAGAAAACTCCCTACGAGCAGTACTTC. Amino acid sequence: CASSSGQKTPYEQYF.

This chain joins TRBV9 and TRBJ2-1; D perhaps matches TRBD2 (5 bases). V shed 0 bases and J shed 8 bases, with 12 bases lying between them. The CDR3 totals 14 residues. From germline, CDR1 is SGDLS and CDR2 YYNGEE. CDR3 residues: CASSVAGSMDEQFF. The CDR3 DNA reads TGTGCCAGCAGCGTAGCGGGATCCATGGATGAGCAGTTCTTC.

The chain uses TRBV6-1 and TRBJ1-6; D remains ambiguous. Per germline, CDR1 MNHNS and CDR2 SASEGT. The CDR3 contains 16 residues. Between the trimmed V and J ends, which lost 7 bases and 0 bases, there was a span of 13 bases. This CDR3 reads CASISHTSSYNSPLHF. CDR3 in DNA: TGTGCCAGCATCTCACACACCAGCTCCTATAATTCACCCCTCCACTTT.

In this sample, this clonotype turned up many times. The CDR3 sequence is CASSFKDGDQETQYF. The CDR3, as DNA: TGTGCCAGCAGTTTCAAGGACGGAGACCAAGAGACCCAGTACTTC. The rearrangement joins TRBV28 to TRBJ2-5; D remains ambiguous. Germline CDR1 MDHEN, CDR2 SYDVKM. The CDR3 covers 15 residues. V was pared by 3 bases and J by 0 bases, with 11 bases between.

The sample holds many counts of this clonotype. The CDR3 loop reads CASSQTSGSSYNEQFF. CDR3 sequence (DNA): TGCGCCAGCAGCCAAACTAGCGGGAGCTCCTACAATGAGCAGTTCTTC. The rearrangement uses TRBV5-1 and TRBJ2-1, with 11 bases matching TRBD2. The CDR3 consists of 16 residues. Germline trimming cut 4 bases from V and 0 bases from J; bases unmatched to any gene: 3. The germline V gene encodes CDR1 SGHRS and CDR2 YFSETQ.

This clonotype was detected ten times or more. The rearrangement uses TRBV3-1 and TRBJ1-1, with D unclear. V shed 1 base and J shed 1 base, with 10 bases lying between them. The CDR3 is 15 residues long. Germline assignment: CDR1 LGHDT and CDR2 YNNKEL (reference sequence). The DNA of the CDR3 is TGTGCCAGCAGCCAAGGGACTCGGGCGAACACTGAAGCTTTCTTT. Residues: CASSQGTRANTEAFF.

The chain combines TRBV29-1 with TRBJ1-1, with no clear D. This CDR3 spans 15 amino acids. Germline CDR1 SQVTM, CDR2 ANQGSEA. V was pared by 6 bases and J by 4 bases, with 21 bases between. The CDR3 reads CSVVLDTFRGTEAFF. The CDR3 bases are TGCAGCGTGGTCCTCGACACCTTCCGTGGCACTGAAGCTTTCTTT.

There are a few counts of this clonotype. V is TRBV28 and J is TRBJ2-6, with unresolved D. The CDR3 totals 15 residues. The ends were cut back, 7 bases at V and 0 bases at J, with 10 bases in the middle. The germline V gene has CDR1 MDHEN and CDR2 SYDVKM. The CDR3 reads CASNLRPSGANVLTF. CDR3 coding DNA: TGTGCCAGCAACCTTCGACCCTCTGGGGCCAACGTCCTGACTTTC.

This clonotype was found many times. This rearrangement joins TRBV12-3 or TRBV12-4 to TRBJ2-1; 8 bases are a match to TRBD2. The junction had 5 bases not matched to a gene; V was cut back by 4 bases and J by 6 bases. There are 14 residues in the CDR3. CDR3 DNA: TGTGCCAGCAGTTCTGGGACTAGTCTCAATGAGCAGTTCTTC. Translated, it gives CASSSGTSLNEQFF.

This clonotype was picked up a small number of times. This sequence joins TRBV15 and TRBJ1-1, with no clear D. The germline V and J ends were trimmed by 0 bases and 5 bases, with 1 base remaining between them. The V gene's germline CDR1 is LNHNV and CDR2 YYDKDF (reference sequence). This CDR3 spans 11 amino acids. CDR3 sequence (DNA): TGTGCCACCAGCAGAGAGACTGAAGCTTTCTTT. Translated, it gives CATSRETEAFF.

There are many counts of this clonotype. This sequence joins TRBV27 and TRBJ1-6, with 10 bases aligning to TRBD1. Trimming cost V 6 bases and J 9 bases; bases outside gene matches: 5. The length of the CDR3 is 14 residues. CDR1 is MNHEY and CDR2 is SMNVEV in the germline V gene (reference sequence). This CDR3 reads CASSRDRGLSPLHF. As DNA, the CDR3 is TGTGCCAGCAGCCGAGACAGGGGGCTTTCACCCCTCCACTTT.

This clonotype was seen at least ten times. V gene TRBV7-8 combines with J gene TRBJ2-3, with 9 positions matching TRBD2. The CDR3 spans 19 residues. CDR1 SGHVS and CDR2 FQNEAQ come from the germline V gene. J lost 0 bases, V lost 4 bases, and 14 bases had no gene match. The CDR3 DNA is TGTGCCAGCAGCTCCCTAGGGAGCGGGAGGCCCGAGAGCACAGATACGCAGTATTTT. It is translated as CASSSLGSGRPESTDTQYF.